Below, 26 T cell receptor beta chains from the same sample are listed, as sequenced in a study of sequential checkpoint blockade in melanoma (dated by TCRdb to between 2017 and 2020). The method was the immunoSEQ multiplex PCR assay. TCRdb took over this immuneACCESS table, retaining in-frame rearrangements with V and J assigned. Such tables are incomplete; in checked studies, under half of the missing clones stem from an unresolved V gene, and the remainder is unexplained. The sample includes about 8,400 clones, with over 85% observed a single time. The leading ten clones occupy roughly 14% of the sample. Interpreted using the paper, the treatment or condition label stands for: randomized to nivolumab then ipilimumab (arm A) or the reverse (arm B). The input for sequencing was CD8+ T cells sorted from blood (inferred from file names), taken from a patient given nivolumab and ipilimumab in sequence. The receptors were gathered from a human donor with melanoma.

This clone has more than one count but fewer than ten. CDR3 protein: CASSLFYSGNTIYF. The CDR3 bases are TGTGCCAGCAGCTTATTCTACTCTGGAAACACCATATATTTT. The V call is TRBV5-8, the J call TRBJ1-3; D remains ambiguous. The CDR3 is 14 residues long. V was cut by 2 bases and J by 0 bases, with 6 bases left in between. CDR1 and CDR2 from the germline V gene are SGHTS and YDEGEE. Based on the CDR3 plus reference TRBV5-8 and TRBJ1-3, the full variable domain is EAGVTQSPTHLIKTRGQQATLRCSPISGHTSVYWYQQALGLGLQFLLWYDEGEERNRGNFPPRFSGRQFPNYSSELNVNALELEDSALYLCASSLFYSGNTIYFGEGSWLTVV.

CDR3 in amino acids: CATGGTRGGSSSYEQYV. CDR3 sequence (DNA): TGTGCCACGGGGGGGACCCGGGGGGGGTCAAGCTCCTACGAGCAGTACGTC. This chain connects TRBV10-3 to TRBJ2-7; TRBD2 matches at 8 bases. Trimming at V came to 10 bases and at J to 0 bases, leaving 17 bases not matched to a gene. The CDR3 extends over 17 amino acids. Per the germline V gene, CDR1 is ENHRY and CDR2 is SYGVKD.

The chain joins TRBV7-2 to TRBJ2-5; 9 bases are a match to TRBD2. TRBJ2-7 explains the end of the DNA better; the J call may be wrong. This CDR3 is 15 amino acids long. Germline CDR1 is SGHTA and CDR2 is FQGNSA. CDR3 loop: CASSLGGLAGYEQYF. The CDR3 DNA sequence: TGTGCCAGCAGCTTAGGGGGACTAGCAGGCTACGAGCAGTACTTC.

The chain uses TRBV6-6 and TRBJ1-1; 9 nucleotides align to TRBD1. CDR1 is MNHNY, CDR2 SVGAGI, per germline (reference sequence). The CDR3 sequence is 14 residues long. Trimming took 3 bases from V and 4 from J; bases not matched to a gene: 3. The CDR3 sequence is CASSYLDRGTEAFF. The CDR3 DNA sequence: TGTGCCAGCAGTTATTTGGACAGGGGCACTGAAGCTTTCTTT.

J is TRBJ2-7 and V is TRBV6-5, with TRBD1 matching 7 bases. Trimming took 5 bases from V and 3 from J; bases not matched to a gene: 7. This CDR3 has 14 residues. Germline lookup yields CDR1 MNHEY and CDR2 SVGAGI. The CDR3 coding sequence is TGTGCCAGCAGTCCCCGGGACAGTCACTACGAGCAGTACGTC. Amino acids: CASSPRDSHYEQYV.

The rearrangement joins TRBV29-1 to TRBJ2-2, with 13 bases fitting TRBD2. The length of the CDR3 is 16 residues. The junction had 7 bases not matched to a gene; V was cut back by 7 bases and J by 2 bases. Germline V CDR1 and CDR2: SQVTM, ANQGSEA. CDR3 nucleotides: TGCAGCGCGAGGGGACTAGCGGGATTTAACACCGGGGAGCTGTTTTTT. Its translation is CSARGLAGFNTGELFF.

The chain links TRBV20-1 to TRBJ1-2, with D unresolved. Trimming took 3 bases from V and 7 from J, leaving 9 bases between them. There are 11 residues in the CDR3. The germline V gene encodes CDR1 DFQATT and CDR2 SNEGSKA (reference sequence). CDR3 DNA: TGCAGTGCTAGCCGTTTCCTTGGCTACACCTTC. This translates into CSASRFLGYTF.

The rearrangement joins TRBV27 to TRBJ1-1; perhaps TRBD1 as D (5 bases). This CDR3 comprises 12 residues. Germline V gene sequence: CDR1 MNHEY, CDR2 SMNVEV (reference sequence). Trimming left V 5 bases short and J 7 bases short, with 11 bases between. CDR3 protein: CASSPGRGEAFF. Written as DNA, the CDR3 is TGTGCCAGCAGTCCCGGTAGGGGTGAAGCTTTCTTT.

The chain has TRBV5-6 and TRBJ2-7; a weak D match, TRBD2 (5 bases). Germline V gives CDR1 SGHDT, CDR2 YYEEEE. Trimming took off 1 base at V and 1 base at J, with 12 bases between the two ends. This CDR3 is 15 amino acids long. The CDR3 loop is CASSLRPGGSYEQYF. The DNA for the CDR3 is TGTGCCAGCAGCTTGCGGCCAGGCGGGTCCTACGAGCAGTACTTC.

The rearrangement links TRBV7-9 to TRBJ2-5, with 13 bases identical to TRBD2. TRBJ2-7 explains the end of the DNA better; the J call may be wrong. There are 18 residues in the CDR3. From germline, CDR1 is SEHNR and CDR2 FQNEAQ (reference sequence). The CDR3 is CASSALVTSGRRHYEQYF. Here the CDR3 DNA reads TGTGCCAGCAGCGCATTGGTGACTAGCGGGAGGAGGCACTACGAGCAGTACTTC.

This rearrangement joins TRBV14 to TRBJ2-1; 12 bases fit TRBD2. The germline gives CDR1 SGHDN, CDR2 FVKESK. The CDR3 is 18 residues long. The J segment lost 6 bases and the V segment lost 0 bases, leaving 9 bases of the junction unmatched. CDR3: CASSQEGLAGGPINEQFF. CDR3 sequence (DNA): TGTGCCAGCAGCCAAGAAGGGCTAGCGGGAGGGCCCATCAATGAGCAGTTCTTC.

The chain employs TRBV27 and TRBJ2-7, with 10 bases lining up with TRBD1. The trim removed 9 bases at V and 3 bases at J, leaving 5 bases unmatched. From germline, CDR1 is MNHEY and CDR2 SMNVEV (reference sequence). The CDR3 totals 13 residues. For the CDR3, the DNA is TGTGCCAGTCGGGACAGGGGCCACTACGAGCAGTACTTC. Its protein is CASRDRGHYEQYF.

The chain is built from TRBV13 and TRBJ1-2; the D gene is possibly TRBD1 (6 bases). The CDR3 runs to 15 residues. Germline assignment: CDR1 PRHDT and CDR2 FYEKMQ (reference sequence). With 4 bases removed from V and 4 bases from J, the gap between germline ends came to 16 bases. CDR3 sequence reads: CASSSRGGDSYGYTF. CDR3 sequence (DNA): TGTGCCAGCAGCTCTAGGGGGGGCGATAGCTATGGCTACACCTTC.

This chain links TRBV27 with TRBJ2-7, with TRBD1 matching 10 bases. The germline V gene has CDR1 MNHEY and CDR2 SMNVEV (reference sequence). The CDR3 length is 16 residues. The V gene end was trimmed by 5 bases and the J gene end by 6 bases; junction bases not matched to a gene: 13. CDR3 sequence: CASSPLPPGQGFEQYF. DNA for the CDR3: TGTGCCAGCAGTCCCTTACCGCCGGGACAGGGGTTCGAGCAGTACTTC.

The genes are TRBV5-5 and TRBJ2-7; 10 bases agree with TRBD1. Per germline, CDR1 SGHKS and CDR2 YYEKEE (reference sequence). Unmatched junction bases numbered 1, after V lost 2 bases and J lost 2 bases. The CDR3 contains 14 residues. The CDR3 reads CASSLGTGAYEQYF. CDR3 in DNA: TGTGCCAGCAGCTTAGGGACAGGGGCCTACGAGCAGTACTTC.

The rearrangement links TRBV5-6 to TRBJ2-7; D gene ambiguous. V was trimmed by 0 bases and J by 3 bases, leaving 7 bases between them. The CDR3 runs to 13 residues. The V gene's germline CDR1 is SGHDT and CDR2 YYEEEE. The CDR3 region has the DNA TGTGCCAGCAGCTTGGATCCTAGCTACGAGCAGTACTTC. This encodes CASSLDPSYEQYF.

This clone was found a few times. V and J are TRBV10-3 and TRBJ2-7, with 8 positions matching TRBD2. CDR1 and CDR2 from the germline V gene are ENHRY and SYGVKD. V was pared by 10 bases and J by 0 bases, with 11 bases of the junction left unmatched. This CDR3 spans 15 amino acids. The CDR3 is CATEGEAGVSYEQYF. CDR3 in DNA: TGTGCCACAGAGGGAGAAGCGGGGGTCTCCTACGAGCAGTACTTC.

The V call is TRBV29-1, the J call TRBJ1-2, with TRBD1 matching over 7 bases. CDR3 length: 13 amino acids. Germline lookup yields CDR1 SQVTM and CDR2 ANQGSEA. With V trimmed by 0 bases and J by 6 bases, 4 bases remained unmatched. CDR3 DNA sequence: TGCAGCGTTGAAGATCGAGGGGGCGATGGCTACACCTTC. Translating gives CSVEDRGGDGYTF.

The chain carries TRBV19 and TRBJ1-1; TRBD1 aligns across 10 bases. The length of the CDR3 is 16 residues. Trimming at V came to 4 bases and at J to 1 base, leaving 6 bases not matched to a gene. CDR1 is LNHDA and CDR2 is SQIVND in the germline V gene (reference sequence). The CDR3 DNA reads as TGTGCCAGTAGTAGACGACAGGGGGCGGCGAACACTGAAGCTTTCTTT. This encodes CASSRRQGAANTEAFF.

The CDR3: CASSAQGMEKLFF. The CDR3 DNA sequence: TGTGCCAGCAGCGCCCAGGGGATGGAAAAACTGTTTTTT. The V call is TRBV4-2, the J call TRBJ1-4, with D perhaps matching TRBD1 (6 bases). The CDR3 sequence is 13 residues long. In germline, CDR1 is LGHNA, CDR2 YNFKEQ. Deletions cut 5 bases from V and 8 bases from J, with 12 bases between.

CDR3 in DNA: TGTGCCACCCAGAACGACCCGATGGGAGAGCAGTACGTC. Translation: CATQNDPMGEQYV. The V gene is TRBV11-2, the J gene TRBJ2-7, with D hard to call. The CDR3 runs 13 residues. CDR1 is SGHAT and CDR2 is FQNNGV in the germline V gene. The V end was cut by 10 bases, the J end by 7 bases, with 20 bases between.

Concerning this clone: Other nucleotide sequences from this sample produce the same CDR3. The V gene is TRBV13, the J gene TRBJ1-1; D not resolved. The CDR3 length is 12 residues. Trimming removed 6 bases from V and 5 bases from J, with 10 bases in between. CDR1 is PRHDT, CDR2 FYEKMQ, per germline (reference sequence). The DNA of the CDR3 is TGTGCCAGCAGTCACGGGAGGACTGAAGCTTTCTTT. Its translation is CASSHGRTEAFF. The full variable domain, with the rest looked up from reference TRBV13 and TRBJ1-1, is AAGVIQSPRHLIKEKRETATLKCYPIPRHDTVYWYQQGPGQDPQFLISFYEKMQSDKGSIPDRFSAQQFSDYHSELNMSSLELGDSALYFCASSHGRTEAFFGQGTRLTVV.

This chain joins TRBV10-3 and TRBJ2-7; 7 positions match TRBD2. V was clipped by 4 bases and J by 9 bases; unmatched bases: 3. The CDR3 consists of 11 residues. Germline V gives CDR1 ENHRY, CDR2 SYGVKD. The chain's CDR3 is CAISGEGTQYF. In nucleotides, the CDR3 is TGTGCCATCAGTGGGGAGGGGACGCAGTACTTC.

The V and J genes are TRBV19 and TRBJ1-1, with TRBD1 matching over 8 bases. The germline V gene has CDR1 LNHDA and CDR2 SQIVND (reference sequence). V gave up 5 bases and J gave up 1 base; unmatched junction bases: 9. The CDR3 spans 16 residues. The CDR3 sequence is CASSPPRGLRNTEAFF. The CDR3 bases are TGTGCCAGTAGTCCACCCAGGGGGCTAAGGAACACTGAAGCTTTCTTT. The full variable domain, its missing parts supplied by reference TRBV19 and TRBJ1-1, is DGGITQSPKYLFRKEGQNVTLSCEQNLNHDAMYWYRQDPGQGLRLIYYSQIVNDFQKGDIAEGYSVSREKKESFPLTVTSAQKNPTAFYLCASSPPRGLRNTEAFFGQGTRLTVV.

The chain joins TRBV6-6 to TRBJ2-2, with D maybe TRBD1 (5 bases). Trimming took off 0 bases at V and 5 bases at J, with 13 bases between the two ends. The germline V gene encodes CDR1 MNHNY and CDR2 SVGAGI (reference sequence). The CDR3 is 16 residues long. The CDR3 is CASSYSMAGPTGELFF. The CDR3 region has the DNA TGTGCCAGCAGTTACTCGATGGCAGGGCCAACCGGGGAGCTGTTTTTT.

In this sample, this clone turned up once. CDR3 loop: CASSLDPGEGRGYTF. The CDR3 bases are TGCGCCAGCAGCTTGGACCCGGGAGAGGGTAGAGGCTACACCTTC. The chain has TRBV5-1 and TRBJ1-2, with D unresolved. V was cut by 0 bases and J by 8 bases, with 17 bases left in between. Germline V gene data show CDR1 as SGHRS and CDR2 as YFSETQ. The CDR3 spans 15 residues. The whole variable domain, remainder taken from reference TRBV5-1 and TRBJ1-2, is KAGVTQTPRYLIKTRGQQVTLSCSPISGHRSVSWYQQTPGQGLQFLFEYFSETQRNKGNFPGRFSGRQFSNSRSEMNVSTLELGDSALYLCASSLDPGEGRGYTFGSGTRLTVV.